This is a list of T cell receptor beta chains from one sample in a study of tumor and adjacent non-tumor tissue in lung cancer. TCRdb itself ran the multiplex PCR reads through MiXCR, one entry per CDR3 protein. This table holds roughly 220,000 distinct CDR3 sequences, roughly 70% found once. Sequences were obtained from lung tumor tissue. Receptor source: a man aged 60 to 75 with non-small cell lung cancer. Both conserved end residues are part of each CDR3. The D gene is left open where the match is weak. Clone size is stated in some rows and not others, as once, few, many or a class when expanded.

J gene: TRBJ2-1
clone size: .
V gene: TRBV5-6
D gene: TRBD2
CDR3 DNA: TGTGCCGACACCCCTCTTCGACTAGCCCATGACCGGTTCTTC
CDR3 protein: CADTPLRLAHDRFF

J gene: TRBJ2-1
clone size: .
V gene: TRBV11-2
D gene: .
CDR3 DNA: TGTGCCAGCAGCTTGGTCGTCAACAATGAGCAGTTCTTC
CDR3 protein: CASSLVVNNEQFF

J gene: TRBJ1-6
clone size: few
V gene: TRBV6-1
D gene: .
CDR3 DNA: TGTGCCAGCAACTGGACAGCCTATAATTCACCCGTCCACTTT
CDR3 protein: CASNWTAYNSPVHF

J gene: TRBJ2-1
clone size: .
V gene: TRBV30
D gene: .
CDR3 DNA: TGTGCCTCGACGCAGGCACTAGGCAATGAGCAGTTCTTC
CDR3 protein: CASTQALGNEQFF

J gene: TRBJ2-5
clone size: .
V gene: TRBV5-1
D gene: .
CDR3 DNA: TGCGCCGGCAGTTCACAGGGACCTCCGGAGACTCAGTACTTC
CDR3 protein: CAGSSQGPPETQYF

J gene: TRBJ2-6
clone size: once
V gene: TRBV6-2/TRBV6-3
D gene: .
CDR3 DNA: .
CDR3 protein: CASSFGSGAKVLTF

J gene: TRBJ2-7
clone size: many
V gene: TRBV12-3/TRBV12-4
D gene: TRBD2
CDR3 DNA: TGTGCCAGCAGTTCCAGCGGGAGGGCCCGGCCGTACGAGCAGTACTTC
CDR3 protein: CASSSSGRARPYEQYF

J gene: TRBJ2-7
clone size: .
V gene: TRBV20-1
D gene: .
CDR3 DNA: TGCATTGCTAGACAGGGACTTGACGAGCAGTACTTC
CDR3 protein: CIARQGLDEQYF

J gene: TRBJ2-5
clone size: many
V gene: TRBV29-1
D gene: .
CDR3 DNA: TGCAGCGTTGAAGGGGGGGCCGGGGAGACCCAGTACTTC
CDR3 protein: CSVEGGAGETQYF

J gene: TRBJ2-1
clone size: .
V gene: TRBV4-1
D gene: TRBD2
CDR3 DNA: TGCGCCAGCAGCCAGGCTCTAGCGGGAGATCAATGGCTTTCCTACAATGAGCAGTTCTTC
CDR3 protein: CASSQALAGDQWLSYNEQFF

J gene: TRBJ2-7
clone size: .
V gene: TRBV20-1
D gene: .
CDR3 DNA: TGCAGTGCTAGAGATCGGGAGAGGGGGCCATCACGGGGCGAGCTGTACTTC
CDR3 protein: CSARDRERGPSRGELYF

J gene: TRBJ2-2
clone size: .
V gene: TRBV10-2
D gene: TRBD1
CDR3 DNA: TGCGCCAGCACTGTAGGGACAGCCCGCACCGGGGAGCTGTTTTTT
CDR3 protein: CASTVGTARTGELFF

J gene: TRBJ1-4
clone size: few
V gene: TRBV11-2
D gene: .
CDR3 DNA: TGTGCCAGCAGCTTAGATCGTGTCAGCCCAGTGGGACTGTTTTTT
CDR3 protein: CASSLDRVSPVGLFF

J gene: TRBJ1-1
clone size: .
V gene: TRBV12-3/TRBV12-4
D gene: TRBD1
CDR3 DNA: TGTGCCAGCGACAGGGCGGCACGAGGAGAAGCTTTCTTT
CDR3 protein: CASDRAARGEAFF

J gene: TRBJ1-1
clone size: .
V gene: TRBV4-1
D gene: .
CDR3 DNA: TGCGCCAGCAGCCAAGAAGTCGGGACTACGAATCGGGCTTTCTTT
CDR3 protein: CASSQEVGTTNRAFF

J gene: TRBJ2-7
clone size: .
V gene: TRBV6-6
D gene: TRBD2
CDR3 DNA: TGTGTCAGCATTTCTAGCGGGGCGATATACGAGCAGTACTTC
CDR3 protein: CVSISSGAIYEQYF

J gene: TRBJ1-1
clone size: .
V gene: TRBV5-6
D gene: .
CDR3 DNA: TGTGCCAGCAGCTTGGAAACTGTAGCTTTCTTT
CDR3 protein: CASSLETVAFF

J gene: TRBJ1-3
clone size: .
V gene: TRBV12-3/TRBV12-4
D gene: TRBD1
CDR3 DNA: TGTGGCAGCAGTTTAGCCGGGACAGGGATCCCCTCTGGAAACACCATATATTTT
CDR3 protein: CGSSLAGTGIPSGNTIYF

J gene: TRBJ2-1
clone size: .
V gene: TRBV20-1
D gene: .
CDR3 DNA: TGCAGTGCTAGAGGACAGGCAGTGTCCTACAATGAGCAGTTCTTC
CDR3 protein: CSARGQAVSYNEQFF

J gene: TRBJ1-2
clone size: .
V gene: TRBV29-1
D gene: .
CDR3 DNA: TGCAGCTCCTGCTCCGGGGAAAACTATGGCTACACATTC
CDR3 protein: CSSCSGENYGYTF

J gene: TRBJ2-6
clone size: .
V gene: TRBV4-3
D gene: .
CDR3 DNA: TGCGCCAGCAGCCGAGTGAGGGGGGAGGGGGCCAACATCCTGACTTTC
CDR3 protein: CASSRVRGEGANILTF

J gene: TRBJ2-5
clone size: .
V gene: TRBV11-2
D gene: .
CDR3 DNA: TGTGCCAGCGGCCCCACAATGGGGGGGCCAAAGGAGACCAAGTACTTC
CDR3 protein: CASGPTMGGPKETKYF

J gene: TRBJ2-7
clone size: medium-sized
V gene: TRBV6-2/TRBV6-3
D gene: .
CDR3 DNA: TGTGCCAGCAGTTACAACCGGCCAGGGTTCGGCGAGCAGTACTTC
CDR3 protein: CASSYNRPGFGEQYF

J gene: TRBJ2-5
clone size: few
V gene: TRBV20-1
D gene: TRBD2
CDR3 DNA: TGCAGTGCATTAGAGACTAGCGGAAAAGAGACCCAGTACTTC
CDR3 protein: CSALETSGKETQYF

J gene: TRBJ1-6
clone size: .
V gene: TRBV11-2
D gene: .
CDR3 DNA: TGTGCTAGCAGCTGTGGGGTGGGTAATTCACCCCCCCACTTT
CDR3 protein: CASSCGVGNSPPHF

J gene: TRBJ2-1
clone size: .
V gene: TRBV28
D gene: .
CDR3 DNA: TGTGCCAGCAGTTACAGGGCGGGGGCCTACAATGAGCAGTTATTC
CDR3 protein: CASSYRAGAYNEQLF

J gene: TRBJ1-1
clone size: many
V gene: TRBV20-1
D gene: .
CDR3 DNA: TGCAGTGCTAGATCCCGGAGGTCCCCCGGTGAAGCTTTCTTT
CDR3 protein: CSARSRRSPGEAFF

J gene: TRBJ2-7
clone size: many
V gene: TRBV6-5
D gene: TRBD1
CDR3 DNA: TGTGCCGCCTCCCGGAGACAGGGGGGAGAGCAGTACTTC
CDR3 protein: CAASRRQGGEQYF

J gene: TRBJ2-3
clone size: .
V gene: TRBV20-1
D gene: .
CDR3 DNA: TGCAGTGCTCTAGGGCCGGATAGCAATCAGCTCCAGTATTTT
CDR3 protein: CSALGPDSNQLQYF

J gene: TRBJ2-3
clone size: .
V gene: TRBV4-1
D gene: TRBD2
CDR3 DNA: TGCGCCGGCAGCCAAGATGGGACTAGCGGGAGCACAGATACGCAGTATTTT
CDR3 protein: CAGSQDGTSGSTDTQYF

J gene: TRBJ1-2
clone size: many
V gene: TRBV4-2
D gene: TRBD1
CDR3 DNA: TGTGCCAGCAGCCAAGGGACAGGTTATGGCTACACCTTC
CDR3 protein: CASSQGTGYGYTF

J gene: TRBJ2-1
clone size: .
V gene: TRBV11-3
D gene: .
CDR3 DNA: TGTACCAGCAATTCCGACGGATACAATGAGCTGTTCTTC
CDR3 protein: CTSNSDGYNELFF

J gene: TRBJ2-5
clone size: .
V gene: TRBV5-1
D gene: TRBD1
CDR3 DNA: TGCGCCAGCAGCGTTGGGGACAGCCCGATCCAAGAGACCCAGTATTTC
CDR3 protein: CASSVGDSPIQETQYF

J gene: TRBJ2-1
clone size: .
V gene: TRBV20-1
D gene: .
CDR3 DNA: TGCAGTGCAACAGGTGACTCGAACAATGAGCAGTTCTTC
CDR3 protein: CSATGDSNNEQFF

J gene: TRBJ2-1
clone size: .
V gene: TRBV19
D gene: .
CDR3 DNA: TGTGCCAGTGGCATGAATGAGCAGTTCTTC
CDR3 protein: CASGMNEQFF

J gene: TRBJ2-5
clone size: .
V gene: TRBV5-4
D gene: TRBD2
CDR3 DNA: TGTGCCAACAGCCTCATAGCGGGGGGTGAGACCCAGTACTTC
CDR3 protein: CANSLIAGGETQYF

J gene: TRBJ1-2
clone size: .
V gene: TRBV12-3/TRBV12-4
D gene: TRBD1
CDR3 DNA: TGTGCCTGCGGTTCCGGACAGGGCCCCTTTGGCTACACCTTC
CDR3 protein: CACGSGQGPFGYTF

J gene: TRBJ1-3
clone size: .
V gene: TRBV20-1
D gene: .
CDR3 DNA: TGCAGTTCTAGAGATCGATTGAGTCCGGGAAACACCGTATATTTT
CDR3 protein: CSSRDRLSPGNTVYF

J gene: TRBJ1-2
clone size: .
V gene: TRBV24-1
D gene: TRBD1
CDR3 DNA: TGTGCCACCAGTGAAAATACAGGGGGATTCGGCTACACCTTC
CDR3 protein: CATSENTGGFGYTF

J gene: TRBJ2-5
clone size: .
V gene: TRBV6-5
D gene: TRBD2
CDR3 DNA: TGTGCCAGCGGTGACTCCGGGACCGCGGGGGCCCAGTACTTC
CDR3 protein: CASGDSGTAGAQYF

J gene: TRBJ2-7
clone size: many
V gene: TRBV6-5
D gene: .
CDR3 DNA: TGTGCCAGCAGAGAAGAGGCCGGACGACTGGCACAGTACTTC
CDR3 protein: CASREEAGRLAQYF

J gene: TRBJ2-7
clone size: .
V gene: TRBV6-5
D gene: TRBD2
CDR3 DNA: TGTGTCAGCAGTCGGGAGGTGGAGAACGAGCAGTACTTC
CDR3 protein: CVSSREVENEQYF

J gene: TRBJ1-5
clone size: .
V gene: TRBV20-1
D gene: TRBD1
CDR3 DNA: TGCAGTGTTAGATATTTATCGACAGGGTTCGATCAGCCCCAGCATTTT
CDR3 protein: CSVRYLSTGFDQPQHF

J gene: TRBJ2-4
clone size: many
V gene: TRBV6-6
D gene: TRBD1
CDR3 DNA: TGTGCCAGCAGCCCGGACAGGGGCGCAAACATTCAGTACTTC
CDR3 protein: CASSPDRGANIQYF

J gene: TRBJ2-3
clone size: few
V gene: TRBV20-1
D gene: .
CDR3 DNA: TGCAGTGCTATTTTGTGGGGTACAGATACGCAGTATTTT
CDR3 protein: CSAILWGTDTQYF

J gene: TRBJ2-5
clone size: .
V gene: TRBV12-3/TRBV12-4
D gene: .
CDR3 DNA: TGTGCCAGCAGGGTGACATGGAGTGGAGAGACCCAGTACTTC
CDR3 protein: CASRVTWSGETQYF

J gene: TRBJ2-7
clone size: .
V gene: TRBV12-5
D gene: .
CDR3 DNA: TGTGCTAGTAGTTTGGTAACTAGCTACGAGCAGTACTTC
CDR3 protein: CASSLVTSYEQYF

J gene: TRBJ1-2
clone size: many
V gene: TRBV6-6
D gene: TRBD1
CDR3 DNA: TGTGCCAGCAGCCGCGACAGGGTCTATGGCTACACCTTC
CDR3 protein: CASSRDRVYGYTF

J gene: TRBJ2-6
clone size: few
V gene: TRBV30
D gene: TRBD1
CDR3 DNA: TGTGCCTGGACGGGACAGGGGGCAGGTGGGGCCAACGTCCTGACTTTC
CDR3 protein: CAWTGQGAGGANVLTF

J gene: TRBJ2-3
clone size: .
V gene: TRBV5-5
D gene: .
CDR3 DNA: TGTGCCAGCAGCCAAGTAATGAGCGGAGCAGGCACAGATACACAGTATTTT
CDR3 protein: CASSQVMSGAGTDTQYF

J gene: TRBJ1-1
clone size: .
V gene: TRBV4-1
D gene: .
CDR3 DNA: TGCGCCAACAACAGTGGCCCTACCTCTATGAACACTGAGGCTTTCTTT
CDR3 protein: CANNSGPTSMNTEAFF

J gene: TRBJ2-7
clone size: .
V gene: TRBV6-1
D gene: .
CDR3 DNA: TGTGCCAGCATAGCAGGTTACAACTCCTACGAGCAATACTTC
CDR3 protein: CASIAGYNSYEQYF